This T cell receptor (beta chain) was observed in a study of neoadjuvant nivolumab and ipilimumab in lung cancer. Using immunoSEQ multiplex PCR, the repertoire was profiled, and TCRdb retains in-frame clones only, with some absent. The data show 25,000 to 30,000 clones, about 70% seen once. The germline V and J ends were trimmed by 2 bases and 4 bases, with 13 bases remaining between them. Germline CDR1 is SGHRS and CDR2 is YFSETQ. The CDR3 runs to 15 residues. This clone was seen a handful of times. The receptor comes from an adult with non-small cell lung cancer. Sample: tumor tissue, taken after neoadjuvant nivolumab, alone or with ipilimumab, at or shortly before surgery. The rearrangement links TRBV5-1 to TRBJ2-1; the D gene is possibly TRBD2 (6 bases). In nucleotides, the CDR3 is TGCGCCAGCAGCTTAACGGGGGAGCAGTACAATGAGCAGTTCTTC. Translation gives CASSLTGEQYNEQFF. Supplemented by reference TRBV5-1 and TRBJ2-1, the full variable domain reads KAGVTQTPRYLIKTRGQQVTLSCSPISGHRSVSWYQQTPGQGLQFLFEYFSETQRNKGNFPGRFSGRQFSNSRSEMNVSTLELGDSALYLCASSLTGEQYNEQFFGPGTRLTVL.